This entry lists 29 T cell receptor beta chains sequenced from one sample in a study of T cells in Graves' hyperthyroidism and ophthalmopathy. Amplified TCR beta CDR3 regions came from RNA transcripts. TCR CDR3 underwent first-round RT-PCR with the HTBI primer set. TCRdb ran MiXCR on the multiplex PCR reads and lists one entry per CDR3 protein. The table includes roughly 200,000 distinct CDR3 sequences, around 16% detected once. The source material was blood. These receptors were taken from a man aged 40-55 years with Graves' hyperthyroidism.

Many counts were recorded for this clonotype. This rearrangement joins TRBV18 to TRBJ2-3; TRBD1 is a possible D gene (6 bases). The CDR3 has 15 residues. The V end was cut by 3 bases, the J end by 0 bases, with 10 bases between. The germline gives CDR1 KGHSH, CDR2 LQKENI. In nucleotides, the CDR3 is TGTGCCAGCTCACCCACTACAGGGAGCACAGATACGCAGTATTTT. Its protein product is CASSPTTGSTDTQYF.

This clonotype was observed a few times. The chain recombines TRBV12-5 with TRBJ2-2; TRBD2 might be the D (6 bases). The V end was cut by 8 bases, the J end by 6 bases, with 7 bases between. Germline V CDR1 and CDR2: LGHNT, FRNRAP. The CDR3 totals 11 residues. The CDR3 spells CASSGPGELFF. Written as DNA, the CDR3 is TGTGCTAGTAGCGGGCCCGGGGAGCTGTTTTTT.

J is TRBJ1-6 and V is TRBV2; TRBD1 matches at 8 bases. Germline assignment: CDR1 SNHLY and CDR2 FYNNEI. After removal of 5 bases from V and 5 bases from J, the junction contained 11 bases not matched to a gene. This CDR3 is 17 amino acids long. CDR3 residues: CASSFTGGKMDNSPLHF. The CDR3, as DNA: TGTGCCAGCAGTTTTACAGGGGGAAAGATGGATAATTCACCCCTCCACTTT.

The chain's CDR3 is CASSPWTSEGYEQYF. In DNA form, the CDR3 reads TGTGCCAGCAGCCCTTGGACTAGCGAGGGCTACGAGCAGTACTTC. The rearrangement joins TRBV11-3 to TRBJ2-7, with 9 bases matching TRBD2. With 5 bases clipped from V and 3 bases from J, the junction kept 8 bases outside the gene matches. The CDR3 consists of 15 residues. Germline V gene sequence: CDR1 SGHNT, CDR2 YENEEA.

The chain combines TRBV9 with TRBJ2-7, with 10 bases fitting TRBD2. The germline CDR1 and CDR2 sequences are SGDLS and YYNGEE. This CDR3 contains 16 residues. V dropped 4 bases and J dropped 2; count of bases not matched to a gene: 9. The CDR3 DNA reads as TGTGCCAGCAGCCCAACGCATAGCGGGGGGCCCTACGAGCAGTACTTC. It yields the protein CASSPTHSGGPYEQYF.

The chain recombines TRBV5-1 with TRBJ2-3; D is unresolved. Trimming took 2 bases from V and 1 from J, leaving 14 bases between them. Germline V gene data show CDR1 as SGHRS and CDR2 as YFSETQ. This CDR3 has 16 amino acids. The chain's CDR3 is CASSLNIVEGTDTQYF. In DNA, the CDR3 is TGCGCCAGCAGCTTAAATATAGTCGAAGGCACAGATACGCAGTATTTT.

This clonotype was detected many times. This chain connects TRBV6-1 to TRBJ2-1; D not resolved. V lost 7 bases and J lost 1, with 14 bases in between. The CDR3 extends over 15 amino acids. Looked up from germline, CDR1 is MNHNS and CDR2 is SASEGT. The CDR3 DNA reads as TGTGCCAGCACCCTAAGGATAGGATCCTACAATGAGCAGTTCTTC. Translated, it gives CASTLRIGSYNEQFF.

In the case of this clonotype: The junction and the germline gene differ at one end; a read error may be behind it. This sequence joins TRBV11-2 and TRBJ1-1; D is unresolved. This CDR3 is built from 13 residues. In germline, CDR1 is SGHAT, CDR2 FQNNGV. CDR3 amino acids: CTSSPRLNTEAFF. The CDR3 DNA sequence: TGTACCAGCAGCCCGAGGTTGAACACTGAAGCTTTCTTT.

Many counts were recorded for this clonotype. The chain has TRBV28 and TRBJ2-7, with 7 positions matching TRBD1. Per germline, CDR1 MDHEN and CDR2 SYDVKM. This CDR3 is 14 amino acids long. V was pared by 2 bases and J by 0 bases, with 1 base of the junction left unmatched. CDR3 loop: CASSLRGLSYEQYF. DNA for the CDR3: TGTGCCAGCAGTTTAAGGGGGCTCTCCTACGAGCAGTACTTC.

The V gene is TRBV10-3, the J gene TRBJ1-1; maybe TRBD1 (5 bases). Germline assignment: CDR1 ENHRY and CDR2 SYGVKD. The V and J ends lost 5 bases and 1 base respectively, with 8 bases between them. The CDR3 sequence is 13 residues long. CDR3 loop: CAISSQGNTEAFF. CDR3 coding DNA: TGTGCCATCAGTTCCCAGGGGAACACTGAAGCTTTCTTT.

This clonotype was detected many times. The rearrangement links TRBV5-1 to TRBJ2-7; 14 nucleotides align to TRBD2. Germline assignment: CDR1 SGHRS and CDR2 YFSETQ. The CDR3 has 18 amino acids. V gave up 0 bases and J gave up 1 base; unmatched junction bases: 6. CDR3 sequence (DNA): TGCGCCAGCAGCTTGGGGACTAGCGGGGGGTTCTGGTCCTACGAGCAGTACTTC. This gives the protein CASSLGTSGGFWSYEQYF.

This clonotype has just a few counts. The V and J genes are TRBV20-1 and TRBJ1-4, with D possibly being TRBD1 (5 bases). The V end lost 2 bases, the J end lost 8 bases, and 12 bases lay between the germline ends. CDR3 length: 13 residues. CDR1 and CDR2 (germline): DFQATT, SNEGSKA (reference sequence). CDR3 sequence (DNA): TGCAGTGCTAGAACCCCCGGGGGAGAAAAACTGTTTTTT. Translating gives CSARTPGGEKLFF.

In this sample, this clonotype turned up many times. This rearrangement joins TRBV9 to TRBJ1-1; 11 bases fit TRBD1. The CDR3 is made up of 15 amino acids. Germline V lookup: CDR1 SGDLS, CDR2 YYNGEE. Germline trimming cut 6 bases from V and 1 base from J; bases unmatched to any gene: 5. The CDR3 bases are TGTGCCAGCACTCGGACAGGGGGCCCGAACACTGAAGCTTTCTTT. It encodes CASTRTGGPNTEAFF.

Ten or more counts support this clonotype. The chain employs TRBV28 and TRBJ1-1, with D tentatively TRBD1 (5 bases). The V gene's germline CDR1 is MDHEN and CDR2 SYDVKM. The CDR3 has 14 amino acids. V was clipped by 3 bases and J by 1 base, with 9 bases between them. The CDR3 is CASSLDTPNTEAFF. The DNA for the CDR3 is TGTGCCAGCAGTTTGGACACACCGAACACTGAAGCTTTCTTT.

Note on this clonotype: At one of its ends the junction is not consistent with the germline gene, which may arise from a read error. The chain uses TRBV10-3 and TRBJ2-3; 10 positions agree with TRBD2. Germline V CDR1 and CDR2: ENHRY, SYGVKD. CDR3 length: 15 residues. The CDR3 sequence: CAISGAGGPEDAQYF. Written as DNA, the CDR3 is TGTGCCATCAGTGGAGCGGGGGGGCCGGAAGATGCGCAGTATTTT.

The gene calls are TRBV20-1 and TRBJ2-5, with D uncertain. V was trimmed by 6 bases and J by 1 base, leaving 6 bases between them. The V gene's germline CDR1 is DFQATT and CDR2 SNEGSKA (reference sequence). The CDR3 extends over 11 amino acids. The CDR3 nucleotides read TGCAGTGCAGTTCTCCAAGAGACCCAGTACTTC. Translation: CSAVLQETQYF.

V gene TRBV18 combines with J gene TRBJ1-1, with D possibly matching TRBD1 (5 bases). The germline V gene encodes CDR1 KGHSH and CDR2 LQKENI. The V gene lost 3 bases and the J gene lost 5 bases, with 13 bases spanning the gap. This CDR3 is 14 amino acids long. Here the CDR3 reads CASSPSGRGTEAFF. The CDR3 DNA is TGTGCCAGCTCACCGTCAGGGCGGGGGACTGAAGCTTTCTTT.

This clonotype has only a few counts. The chain carries TRBV30 and TRBJ2-7; TRBD2 is a possible D gene (6 bases). V was trimmed by 4 bases and J by 5 bases, leaving 18 bases between them. The CDR3 runs 14 residues. Germline V lookup: CDR1 GTSNPN, CDR2 SVGIG (reference sequence). CDR3 coding DNA: TGTGCCTGGACTTCGGGGAGGCCTGGGGACGAGCAGTACTTC. As protein: CAWTSGRPGDEQYF.

V and J are TRBV5-6 and TRBJ1-1, with D unclear. Trimming left V 0 bases short and J 1 base short, with 7 bases between. CDR3 length: 14 amino acids. Germline-derived CDR1 and CDR2 are SGHDT and YYEEEE. For the CDR3, the DNA is TGTGCCAGCAGCTTGGCGCGGGGGAACACTGAAGCTTTCTTT. Encoded protein: CASSLARGNTEAFF. Combining the CDR3 with reference TRBV5-6 and TRBJ1-1 gives the whole variable domain DAGVTQSPTHLIKTRGQQVTLRCSPKSGHDTVSWYQQALGQGPQFIFQYYEEEERQRGNFPDRFSGHQFPNYSSELNVNALLLGDSALYLCASSLARGNTEAFFGQGTRLTVV.

In this sample, this clonotype turned up a few times. The chain couples TRBV6-1 to TRBJ1-2; tentatively, D is TRBD1 (6 bases). Germline assignment: CDR1 MNHNS and CDR2 SASEGT. This CDR3 is built from 15 residues. V dropped 2 bases and J dropped 3 bases, with 13 bases sitting between them. CDR3 coding DNA: TGTGCCAGCAGTGAAAAGTGGGACACAGACTATGGCTACACCTTC. As protein: CASSEKWDTDYGYTF.

There are many counts of this clonotype. This chain uses TRBV28 with TRBJ1-1; possibly TRBD1 for D (5 bases). Per germline, CDR1 MDHEN and CDR2 SYDVKM. The CDR3 is 14 amino acids. V gave up 8 bases and J gave up 1 base, with 14 bases separating them. CDR3 coding DNA: TGTGCCAGCGGTGTCGGGGGGACGAACACTGAAGCTTTCTTT. Translation gives CASGVGGTNTEAFF.

This clonotype was seen at least ten times. This chain uses TRBV20-1 with TRBJ1-2; no clear D. The V and J ends lost 4 bases and 2 bases respectively, with 5 bases between them. CDR3 length: 11 amino acids. Germline assignment: CDR1 DFQATT and CDR2 SNEGSKA (reference sequence). The CDR3 is CSATTNYGYTF. CDR3 bases: TGCAGTGCTACAACCAACTATGGCTACACCTTC.

In its sample, this clonotype was seen many times. The J gene is TRBJ1-1, the V gene TRBV20-1; the D is unclear. V was cut by 1 base and J by 0 bases, with 6 bases left in between. The CDR3 extends over 13 amino acids. Germline values: CDR1 DFQATT, CDR2 SNEGSKA (reference sequence). In DNA, the CDR3 is TGCAGTGCTAGAGTACAGTTGAACACTGAAGCTTTCTTT. It codes for CSARVQLNTEAFF.

Many counts were recorded for this clonotype. V usage is TRBV5-5 and J usage is TRBJ1-2; D remains ambiguous. Trimming took off 4 bases at V and 0 bases at J, with 13 bases between the two ends. This CDR3 is 15 amino acids long. Germline V CDR1 and CDR2: SGHKS, YYEKEE (reference sequence). CDR3 residues: CASSRGAGANYGYTF. In nucleotides, the CDR3 is TGTGCCAGCAGCCGAGGTGCGGGAGCTAACTATGGCTACACCTTC.

This clonotype was counted many times. The V call is TRBV9, the J call TRBJ2-2; no clear D gene. The CDR3 is 18 amino acids. CDR1 and CDR2 (germline): SGDLS, YYNGEE. With 0 bases removed from V and 1 base from J, the gap between germline ends came to 16 bases. Here the CDR3 DNA reads TGTGCCAGCAGCGTAGCTCTCGAGAGGCTAGAGAACACCGGGGAGCTGTTTTTT. It yields the protein CASSVALERLENTGELFF.

CDR3 sequence: CASSPVGQGYEKLFF. CDR3 DNA sequence: TGTGCCAGCAGCCCAGTCGGGCAGGGGTATGAAAAACTGTTTTTT. The V gene is TRBV9, the J gene TRBJ1-4; D is possibly TRBD1 (6 bases). Looked up from germline, CDR1 is SGDLS and CDR2 is YYNGEE. V dropped 4 bases and J dropped 6 bases, with 16 bases sitting between them. CDR3 length equals 15 residues.

The gene calls are TRBV11-2 and TRBJ2-3; the D is unclear. Between the trimmed V and J ends, which lost 5 bases and 6 bases, there was a span of 12 bases. The CDR3 has 13 residues. Germline CDR1 SGHAT, CDR2 FQNNGV. CDR3 amino acids: CASSLVTPDTQYF. Written as DNA, the CDR3 is TGTGCCAGCAGCCTTGTGACCCCGGATACGCAGTATTTT.

At least ten counts were recorded for this clonotype. The chain is built from TRBV7-8 and TRBJ2-7; D could derive from TRBD1 or TRBD2 (5 bases each). The CDR3 has 13 residues. Germline V gene lookup returns CDR1 SGHVS and CDR2 FQNEAQ. The V end lost 3 bases, the J end lost 2 bases, and 8 bases lay between the germline ends. CDR3 nucleotide sequence: TGTGCCAGCAGCTTTGAGGGACCCTACGAGCAGTACTTC. Translation: CASSFEGPYEQYF.

There are a few counts of this clonotype. The J gene is TRBJ2-3, the V gene TRBV14; D gene ambiguous. This CDR3 contains 16 residues. The germline V gene has CDR1 SGHDN and CDR2 FVKESK. V lost 4 bases and J 2 bases, leaving 16 bases between the germline ends. CDR3 coding DNA: TGTGCCAGCAGCCTAGGGTACGGTTATTACACAGATACGCAGTATTTT. This translates into CASSLGYGYYTDTQYF.